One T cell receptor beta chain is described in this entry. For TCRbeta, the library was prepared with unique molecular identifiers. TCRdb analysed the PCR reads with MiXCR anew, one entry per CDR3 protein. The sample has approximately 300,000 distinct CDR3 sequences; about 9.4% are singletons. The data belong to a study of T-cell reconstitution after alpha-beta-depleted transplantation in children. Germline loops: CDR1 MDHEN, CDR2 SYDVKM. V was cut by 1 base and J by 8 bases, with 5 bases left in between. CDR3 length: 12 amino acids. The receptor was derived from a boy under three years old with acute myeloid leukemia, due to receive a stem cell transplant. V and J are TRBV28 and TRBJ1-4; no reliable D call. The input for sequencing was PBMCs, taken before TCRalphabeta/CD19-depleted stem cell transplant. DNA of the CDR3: TGTGCCAGCAGTTTATTTGGGGAAAAACTGTTTTTT. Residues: CASSLFGEKLFF.